This T cell receptor beta chain was observed in a study of T cells in Graves' hyperthyroidism and ophthalmopathy. Study-wide findings and caveats: The model predicted ophthalmopathy a median around 6 months before onset.

Graves' hyperthyroidism was deemed stable given no ophthalmopathy progression within 18 months. Among the patients, aged 18 to 65, hyperthyroidism was newly diagnosed and had lasted under 2 months. Diagnostic decisions used clinical symptoms, serum thyroxine and TRAb, thyroid ultrasound and orbital computed tomography. Unmatched junction bases numbered 9, after V lost 7 bases and J lost 7 bases. The CDR3 is 14 amino acids. The germline V gene encodes CDR1 SGHTA and CDR2 FQGNSA. Amplified TCR beta CDR3 regions derived from RNA transcripts. The primer set for the first-round RT-PCR of the TCR CDR3 was HTBI. TCRdb fed the multiplex PCR reads into MiXCR, producing one record per CDR3 protein. Counted here are about 360,000 distinct CDR3 sequences, approximately 25% occurring once; the ten biggest clones make up over 70%. To note about this clonotype: No antigen is known for it.

The chain is built from TRBV7-2 and TRBJ1-4; 7 bases align to TRBD1. This TCR derives from a man aged 50 or older with Graves' hyperthyroidism. Sequencing input: blood. The CDR3 DNA is TGTGCCAGCACCAGAACAGGGGAGGCTGAAAAACTGTTTTTT. Its protein product is CASTRTGEAEKLFF.